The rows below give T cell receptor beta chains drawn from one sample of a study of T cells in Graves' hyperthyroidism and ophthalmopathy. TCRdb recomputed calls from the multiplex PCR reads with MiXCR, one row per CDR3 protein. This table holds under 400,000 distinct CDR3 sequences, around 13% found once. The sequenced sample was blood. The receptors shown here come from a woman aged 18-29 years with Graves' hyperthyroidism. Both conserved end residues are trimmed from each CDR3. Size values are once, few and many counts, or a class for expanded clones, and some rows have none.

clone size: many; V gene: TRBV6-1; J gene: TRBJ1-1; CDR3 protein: ASGSSAGVGYTEAF
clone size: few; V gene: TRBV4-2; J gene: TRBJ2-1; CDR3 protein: ASSQGTGTSGNEQF
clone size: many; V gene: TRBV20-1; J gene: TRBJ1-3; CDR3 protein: SAREWVSGNTIY
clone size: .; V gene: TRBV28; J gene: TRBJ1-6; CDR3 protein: ASSPRGGANSPLH
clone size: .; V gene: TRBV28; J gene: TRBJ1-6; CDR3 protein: ASGTGYISPLH
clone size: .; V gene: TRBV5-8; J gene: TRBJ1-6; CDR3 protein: ASRPMGTGGFYSPLH
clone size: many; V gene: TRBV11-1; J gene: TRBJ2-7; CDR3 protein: ASSLDPDSFYEQY
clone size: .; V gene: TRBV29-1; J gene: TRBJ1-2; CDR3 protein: SVEPSLHGYT
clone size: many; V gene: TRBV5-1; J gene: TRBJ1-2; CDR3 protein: ASSTSDYGYT
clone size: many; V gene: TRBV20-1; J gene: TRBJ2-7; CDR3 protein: AVYEREMMGEQY
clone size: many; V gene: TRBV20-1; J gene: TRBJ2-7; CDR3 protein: SAAGTSDYEQY
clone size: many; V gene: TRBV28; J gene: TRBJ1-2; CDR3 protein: ASSSHSGTYGYT
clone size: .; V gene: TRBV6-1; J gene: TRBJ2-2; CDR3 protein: AGSPHGAGTGELF
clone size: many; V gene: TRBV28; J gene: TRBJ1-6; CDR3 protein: ASSLQAAMYNSPLH
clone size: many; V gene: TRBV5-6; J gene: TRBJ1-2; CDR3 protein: ASSLHGAQGYT
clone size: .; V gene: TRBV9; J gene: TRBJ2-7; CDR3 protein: ASSVFPGGTTYEQY
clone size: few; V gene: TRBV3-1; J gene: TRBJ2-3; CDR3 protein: ASSQVRADTQY
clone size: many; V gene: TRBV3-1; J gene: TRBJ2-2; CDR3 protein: ASSQSPTGELF
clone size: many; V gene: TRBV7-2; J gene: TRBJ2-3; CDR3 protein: ASSLEARGTDTQY
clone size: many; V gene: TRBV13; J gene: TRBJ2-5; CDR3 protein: ASSARQVSETQY
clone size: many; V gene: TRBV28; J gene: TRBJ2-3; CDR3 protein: ASSLTSGGTSTDTQY
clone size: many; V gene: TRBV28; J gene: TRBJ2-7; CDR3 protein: ASSFAGGYEQY
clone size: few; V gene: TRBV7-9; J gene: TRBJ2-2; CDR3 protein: ASGGQRLYGELF
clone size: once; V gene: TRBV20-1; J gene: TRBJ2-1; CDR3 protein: SARDHHLAGDNNEQF
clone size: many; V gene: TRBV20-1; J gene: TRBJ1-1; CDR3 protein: SASSSQGLNTEAF
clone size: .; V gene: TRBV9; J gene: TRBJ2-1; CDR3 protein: ASSGANEQF
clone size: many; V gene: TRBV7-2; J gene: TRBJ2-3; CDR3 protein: ASSFQGGDTQY